This TCR beta chain comes out of a study of blood T cell repertoires in COVID-19. On the study more broadly: Samples taken during acute and convalescent COVID-19 were collected in the United States, Italy and Spain. Nucleic acid was either cDNA or gDNA, and it came from T cells, B-cell-depleted T cells, or PBMCs.

The repertoire was sequenced with immunoSEQ multiplex PCR; TCRdb's copy has only in-frame clones and lacks some. Of about 140,000 clones in the sample, roughly 90% were seen once. V shed 2 bases and J 4 bases; nucleotides not matched to a gene: 10. Per the germline V gene, CDR1 is SGHVS and CDR2 is FNYEAQ. This CDR3 region has 17 residues. This TCR derives from a man aged 45-65 years with active or convalescent COVID-19. Sequenced input: peripheral blood. The V and J genes are TRBV7-6 and TRBJ2-7; 11 bases fit TRBD2. The chain's CDR3 is CASSLSRGLAVGYEQYF. The DNA for the CDR3 is TGTGCCAGCAGCTTATCTCGGGGACTAGCGGTTGGATACGAGCAGTACTTC.